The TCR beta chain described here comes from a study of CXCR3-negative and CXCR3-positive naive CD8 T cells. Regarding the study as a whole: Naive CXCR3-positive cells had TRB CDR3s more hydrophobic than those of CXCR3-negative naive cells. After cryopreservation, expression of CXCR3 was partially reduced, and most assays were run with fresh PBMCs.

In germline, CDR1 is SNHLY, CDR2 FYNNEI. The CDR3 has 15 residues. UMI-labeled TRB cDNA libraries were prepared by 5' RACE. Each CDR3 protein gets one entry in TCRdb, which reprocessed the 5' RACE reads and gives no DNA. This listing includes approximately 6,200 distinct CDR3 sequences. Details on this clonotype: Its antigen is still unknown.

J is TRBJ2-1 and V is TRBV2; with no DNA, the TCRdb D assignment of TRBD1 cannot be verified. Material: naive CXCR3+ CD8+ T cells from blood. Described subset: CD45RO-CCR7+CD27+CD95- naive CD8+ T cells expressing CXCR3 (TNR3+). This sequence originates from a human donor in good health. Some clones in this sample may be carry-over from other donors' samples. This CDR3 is CASRGAGVPYNEQFF.